This TCR beta chain was sequenced in a study of CD8 T cells in ankylosing spondylitis. The study's findings and limits: Disease-linked clones were reportedly significantly enriched in matched ankylosing spondylitis synovial fluid. Some motif variants had been reported before (in reactive arthritis synovial fluid and blood). A TCR beta motif of eight highly homologous variants appeared characteristic of ankylosing spondylitis blood.

There are 15 residues in the CDR3. The V segment lost 4 bases and the J segment 2 bases; nucleotides outside the gene matches: 3. Germline CDR1 reads ENHRY; CDR2 reads SYGVKD. Quantitative 5'-RACE with molecular barcodes generated TCR beta libraries. TCRdb re-analysed the 5' RACE reads in MiXCR, keeping a single row per CDR3 protein. The sample records about 390,000 distinct CDR3 sequences, under 25% being singletons. In this sample, this clonotype turned up many times. Antigen: not known. The TCR was taken from a male donor with ankylosing spondylitis. The sample taken for sequencing was blood, either unsorted or a sorted T cell fraction (not recorded which). V is TRBV10-3 and J is TRBJ2-2, with 8 bases matching TRBD1. The DNA of the CDR3 is TGTGCCATCAGTGGATCAGGGGGCAACACCGGGGAGCTGTTTTTT. It encodes CAISGSGGNTGELFF.